The T cell receptor (beta chain) described here comes from a study of regulatory T cells in long-lasting Graves disease. This clonotype was observed at least ten times. What it binds is unknown. General study results and limits: What was studied was peripheral blood only, and not thyroid tissue. New patients shared roughly 1,000 public clonotypes, fewer than the 2,741 shared by persistent patients. Small numbers of samples may have cut accuracy.

Time point specified: persistent/refractory GD, antithyroid drugs over 5 years with positive TRAb. Making the TCR library involved RNA that had been extracted from PBMCs. TCR beta libraries were built with iRepertoire HTBI primers and Arm-PCR of CDR3 regions. Each CDR3 protein is one row after TCRdb ran MiXCR on the multiplex PCR reads. This sample has 350,000 to 450,000 distinct CDR3 sequences; about 20% occur once, and the top ten carry about a fifth. This sequence originates from a female donor with Graves disease. The sample consisted of peripheral blood mononuclear cells (PBMCs), taken when the disease was refractory, from a patient treated with antithyroid drugs.

The CDR3 DNA reads TGTGCTAGTGGCCCCAGACAGGTGCCCACTGAAGCTTTCTTT. Translation: CASGPRQVPTEAFF. The J gene is TRBJ1-1, the V gene TRBV12-5, with a possible D match to TRBD1 (6 bases). The CDR3 totals 14 residues. Trimming removed 6 bases from V and 4 bases from J, with 15 bases in between. CDR1 LGHNT and CDR2 FRNRAP come from the germline V gene.